What follows are 10 T cell receptor beta chains derived from one specimen sequenced in a study of shared clonotypes between healthy human individuals. This table comes from immunoSEQ multiplex PCR, and its TCRdb copy is limited to in-frame clones, with some not included. The sample lists over 1.5 million clones; about 98% were seen once. The sequencing input was naive CD4+ T cells sorted from blood. The subset here: CD45RA+ positively selected. All receptors come from a man in his thirties or forties in good health.

V usage is TRBV9 and J usage is TRBJ1-2; no firm D call. CDR1 is SGDLS, CDR2 YYNGEE, per germline. There are 14 residues in the CDR3. V gave up 3 bases and J gave up 0 bases, with 9 bases separating them. The CDR3 DNA sequence: TGTGCCAGCAGCGGGCAGGAAGCTAACTATGGCTACACCTTC. As protein: CASSGQEANYGYTF.

This sequence joins TRBV18 and TRBJ2-1; D may match TRBD1 or TRBD2 (6 bases each). Germline V gene sequence: CDR1 KGHSH, CDR2 LQKENI. The CDR3 has 13 amino acids. V lost 0 bases, J lost 10 bases, and 10 bases lay in between. The CDR3 sequence is CASSPPGGTEQFF. As DNA, the CDR3 is TGTGCCAGCTCACCACCTGGAGGGACAGAGCAGTTCTTC.

The chain links TRBV2 to TRBJ1-2, with a possible D match to TRBD1 (6 bases). The V gene lost 7 bases and the J gene lost 7 bases, with 19 bases spanning the gap. CDR3 length: 14 amino acids. Germline V gene lookup returns CDR1 SNHLY and CDR2 FYNNEI. The CDR3 sequence is CASTRIGGLGGYTF. CDR3 nucleotide sequence: TGTGCCAGCACCCGGATAGGGGGGCTGGGTGGCTACACCTTC.

The chain combines TRBV5-1 with TRBJ1-1; the D gene is possibly TRBD1 (5 bases). The CDR3 runs 14 residues. The germline V gene has CDR1 SGHRS and CDR2 YFSETQ. V was trimmed by 4 bases and J by 0 bases, leaving 10 bases between them. CDR3 sequence: CASSARDVNTEAFF. The CDR3 nucleotides are TGCGCCAGCAGCGCCCGGGACGTGAACACTGAAGCTTTCTTT.

The chain joins TRBV28 to TRBJ1-1; weak D call: TRBD1 (5 bases). Germline V gene sequence: CDR1 MDHEN, CDR2 SYDVKM. The CDR3 spans 14 residues. V shed 10 bases and J shed 6 bases, with 21 bases lying between them. CDR3 loop: CAIKSSGARPEAFF. The CDR3 coding sequence is TGTGCCATCAAATCCTCCGGGGCGCGCCCTGAAGCTTTCTTT.

The rearrangement joins TRBV7-2 to TRBJ1-2; no firm D call. This CDR3 is built from 15 residues. The V gene's germline CDR1 is SGHTA and CDR2 FQGNSA. Trimming removed 4 bases from V and 2 bases from J, with 14 bases in between. The CDR3 DNA sequence: TGTGCCAGCAGCTCACCCGGGCTGACAAACTATGGCTACACCTTC. It translates to CASSSPGLTNYGYTF.

This clone was seen only once. The CDR3 protein is CASSPVSGLARTQYF. CDR3 sequence (DNA): TGTGCCAGCTCACCGGTTTCGGGACTAGCAAGAACCCAGTACTTC. The V gene is TRBV18, the J gene TRBJ2-5; TRBD2 agrees at 9 bases. With 3 bases clipped from V and 8 bases from J, the junction kept 10 bases outside the gene matches. This CDR3 region has 15 residues. Germline V lookup: CDR1 KGHSH, CDR2 LQKENI. Full variable domain (remainder filled in from reference TRBV18 and TRBJ2-5): NAGVMQNPRHLVRRRGQEARLRCSPMKGHSHVYWYRQLPEEGLKFMVYLQKENIIDESGMPKERFSAEFPKEGPSILRIQQVVRGDSAAYFCASSPVSGLARTQYFGPGTRLLVL.

Comment on this clone: Different DNA sequences within this sample yield the same CDR3. The chain is built from TRBV7-9 and TRBJ1-4; no definite D call. Deletions cut 5 bases from V and 8 bases from J, with 3 bases between. Germline loops: CDR1 SEHNR, CDR2 FQNEAQ (reference sequence). The CDR3 is 10 amino acids. The CDR3 loop is CASSGEKLFF. The CDR3 DNA follows: TGTGCCAGCAGCGGCGAAAAACTGTTTTTT.

The rearrangement joins TRBV5-5 to TRBJ1-2; tentatively, D is TRBD1 (6 bases). The V gene lost 0 bases and the J gene lost 4 bases, with 16 bases spanning the gap. This CDR3 has 16 residues. The germline V gene has CDR1 SGHKS and CDR2 YYEKEE (reference sequence). CDR3 sequence: CASSLVPSQGSYGYTF. CDR3 sequence (DNA): TGTGCCAGCAGCTTGGTGCCGTCACAGGGCTCCTATGGCTACACCTTC.

Only one count was recorded for this clone. V usage is TRBV11-2 and J usage is TRBJ2-1, with D perhaps TRBD1 (6 bases). The CDR3 spans 15 residues. The V end was cut by 5 bases, the J end by 3 bases, with 14 bases between. Per germline, CDR1 SGHAT and CDR2 FQNNGV. This chain's CDR3 is CASSAGESLYNEQFF. CDR3 DNA sequence: TGTGCCAGCAGCGCAGGGGAATCCCTCTACAATGAGCAGTTCTTC.